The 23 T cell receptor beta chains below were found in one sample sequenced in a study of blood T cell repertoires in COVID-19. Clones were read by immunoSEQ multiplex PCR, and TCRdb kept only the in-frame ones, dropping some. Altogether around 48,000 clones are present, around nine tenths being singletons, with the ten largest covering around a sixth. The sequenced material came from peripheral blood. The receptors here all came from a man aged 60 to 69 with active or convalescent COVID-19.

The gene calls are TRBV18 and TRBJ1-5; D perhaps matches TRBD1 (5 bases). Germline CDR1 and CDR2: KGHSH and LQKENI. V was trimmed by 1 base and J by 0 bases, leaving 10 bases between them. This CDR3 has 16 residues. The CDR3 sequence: CASSPQAGDSNQPQHF. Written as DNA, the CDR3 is TGTGCCAGCTCACCACAGGCGGGGGATAGCAATCAGCCCCAGCATTTT.

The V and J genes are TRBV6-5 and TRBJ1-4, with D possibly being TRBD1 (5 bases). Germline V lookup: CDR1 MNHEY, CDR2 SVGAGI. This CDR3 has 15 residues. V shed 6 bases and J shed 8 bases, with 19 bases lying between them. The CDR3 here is CASSPSGGRVEKLFF. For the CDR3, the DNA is TGTGCCAGCAGCCCATCGGGGGGAAGGGTCGAAAAACTGTTTTTT.

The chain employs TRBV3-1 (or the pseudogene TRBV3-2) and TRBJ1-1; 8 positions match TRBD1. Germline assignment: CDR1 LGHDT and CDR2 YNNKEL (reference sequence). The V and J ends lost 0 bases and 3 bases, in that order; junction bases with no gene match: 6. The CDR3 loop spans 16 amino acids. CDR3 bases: TGTGCCAGCAGCCAAGATCCAGGGGGCGCGGACACTGAAGCTTTCTTT. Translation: CASSQDPGGADTEAFF.

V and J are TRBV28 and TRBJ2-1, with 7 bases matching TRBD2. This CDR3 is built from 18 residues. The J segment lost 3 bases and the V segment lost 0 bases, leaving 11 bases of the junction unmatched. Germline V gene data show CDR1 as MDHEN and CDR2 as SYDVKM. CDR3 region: CASSLWARGSGFYNEQFF. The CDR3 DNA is TGTGCCAGCAGTTTATGGGCCCGGGGTAGCGGGTTCTACAATGAGCAGTTCTTC.

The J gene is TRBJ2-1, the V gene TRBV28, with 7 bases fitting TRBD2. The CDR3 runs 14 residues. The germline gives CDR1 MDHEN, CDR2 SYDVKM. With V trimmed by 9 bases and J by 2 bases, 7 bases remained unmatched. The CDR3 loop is CASEERGTYNEQFF. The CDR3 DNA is TGTGCCAGTGAGGAGCGGGGCACCTACAATGAGCAGTTCTTC.

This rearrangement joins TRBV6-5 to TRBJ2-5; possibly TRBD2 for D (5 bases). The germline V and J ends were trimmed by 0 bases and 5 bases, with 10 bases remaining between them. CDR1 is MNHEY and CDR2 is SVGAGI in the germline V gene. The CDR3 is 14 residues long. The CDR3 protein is CASSYSRVSETQYF. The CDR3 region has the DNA TGTGCCAGCAGTTACTCGAGGGTCAGCGAGACCCAGTACTTC.

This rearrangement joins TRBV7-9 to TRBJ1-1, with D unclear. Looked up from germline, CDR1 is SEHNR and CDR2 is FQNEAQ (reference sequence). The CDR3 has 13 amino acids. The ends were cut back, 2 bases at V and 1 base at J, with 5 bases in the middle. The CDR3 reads CASSLSGNTEAFF. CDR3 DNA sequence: TGTGCCAGCAGCTTATCGGGGAACACTGAAGCTTTCTTT. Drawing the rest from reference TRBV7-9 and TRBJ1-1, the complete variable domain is DTGVSQNPRHKITKRGQNVTFRCDPISEHNRLYWYRQTLGQGPEFLTYFQNEAQLEKSRLLSDRFSAERPKGSFSTLEIQRTEQGDSAMYLCASSLSGNTEAFFGQGTRLTVV.

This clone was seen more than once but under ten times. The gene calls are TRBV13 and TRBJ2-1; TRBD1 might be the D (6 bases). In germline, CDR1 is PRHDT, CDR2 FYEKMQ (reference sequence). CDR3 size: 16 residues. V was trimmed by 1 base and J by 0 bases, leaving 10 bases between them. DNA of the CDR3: TGTGCCAGCAGCTTAGTTTCGGACAGCTCCTACAATGAGCAGTTCTTC. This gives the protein CASSLVSDSSYNEQFF.

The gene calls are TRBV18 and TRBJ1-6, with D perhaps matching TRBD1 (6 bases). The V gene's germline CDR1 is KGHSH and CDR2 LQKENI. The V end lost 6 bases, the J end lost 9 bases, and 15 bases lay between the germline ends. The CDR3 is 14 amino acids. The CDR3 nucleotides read TGTGCCAGCTCGACAGGCGGGCAGACTTCACCCCTCCACTTT. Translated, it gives CASSTGGQTSPLHF.

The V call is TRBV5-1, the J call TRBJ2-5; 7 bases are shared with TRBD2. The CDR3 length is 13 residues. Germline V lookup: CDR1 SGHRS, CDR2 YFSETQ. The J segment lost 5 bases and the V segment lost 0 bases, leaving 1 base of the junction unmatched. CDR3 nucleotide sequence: TGCGCCAGCAGCTTGGGGCGGGGGGAGACCCAGTACTTC. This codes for CASSLGRGETQYF.

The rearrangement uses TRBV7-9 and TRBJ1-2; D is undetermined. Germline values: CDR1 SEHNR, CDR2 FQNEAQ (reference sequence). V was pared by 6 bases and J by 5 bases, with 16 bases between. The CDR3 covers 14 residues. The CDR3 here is CASSSGLEVYGYTF. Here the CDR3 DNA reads TGTGCCAGCAGTTCGGGTCTCGAGGTTTATGGCTACACCTTC.

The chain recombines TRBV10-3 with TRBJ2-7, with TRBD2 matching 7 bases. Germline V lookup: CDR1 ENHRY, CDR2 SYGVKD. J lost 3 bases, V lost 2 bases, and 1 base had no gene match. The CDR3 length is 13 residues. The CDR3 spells CAISEGRVYEQYF. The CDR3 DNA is TGTGCCATCAGTGAGGGGAGGGTCTACGAGCAGTACTTC.

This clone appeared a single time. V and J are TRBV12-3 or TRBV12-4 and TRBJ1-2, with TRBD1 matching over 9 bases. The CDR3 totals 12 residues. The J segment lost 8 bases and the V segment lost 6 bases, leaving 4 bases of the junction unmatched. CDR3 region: CASSGQGSGYTF. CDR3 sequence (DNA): TGTGCCAGCAGCGGACAGGGGAGCGGCTACACCTTC.

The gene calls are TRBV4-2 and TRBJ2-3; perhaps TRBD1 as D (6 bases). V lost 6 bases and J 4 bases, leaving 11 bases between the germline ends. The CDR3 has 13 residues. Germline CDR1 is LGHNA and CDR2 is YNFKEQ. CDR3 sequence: CASSLQGSDTQYF. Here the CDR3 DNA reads TGTGCCAGCAGTCTTCAGGGGTCAGATACGCAGTATTTT.

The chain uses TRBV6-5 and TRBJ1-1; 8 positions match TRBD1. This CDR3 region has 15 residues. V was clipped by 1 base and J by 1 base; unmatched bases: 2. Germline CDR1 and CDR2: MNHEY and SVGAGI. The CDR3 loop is CASSYWGTGNTEAFF. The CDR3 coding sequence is TGTGCCAGCAGTTACTGGGGGACAGGGAACACTGAAGCTTTCTTT.

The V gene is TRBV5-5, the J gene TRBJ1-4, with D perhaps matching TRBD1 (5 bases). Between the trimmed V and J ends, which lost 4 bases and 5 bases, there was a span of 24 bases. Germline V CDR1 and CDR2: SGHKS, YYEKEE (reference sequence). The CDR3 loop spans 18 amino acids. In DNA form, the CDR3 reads TGTGCCAGCAGCCCCGACAGTCCTGTACCTCTCTGGAATGAAAAACTGTTTTTT. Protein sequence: CASSPDSPVPLWNEKLFF.

CDR3 region: CASSQVRSTIAGNYEQYF. The CDR3 region has the DNA TGCGCCAGCAGCCAAGTCAGGTCCACTATAGCGGGGAACTACGAGCAGTACTTC. The chain has TRBV4-1 and TRBJ2-7, with 8 bases identical to TRBD2. This CDR3 is 18 amino acids long. Germline values: CDR1 MGHRA, CDR2 YSYEKL. After removal of 1 base from V and 3 bases from J, the junction contained 14 bases not matched to a gene.

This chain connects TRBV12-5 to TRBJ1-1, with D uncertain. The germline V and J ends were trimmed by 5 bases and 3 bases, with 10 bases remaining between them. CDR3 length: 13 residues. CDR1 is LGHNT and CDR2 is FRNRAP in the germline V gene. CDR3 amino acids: CASGQSGHTEAFF. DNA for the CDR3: TGTGCTAGTGGTCAATCAGGTCACACTGAAGCTTTCTTT.

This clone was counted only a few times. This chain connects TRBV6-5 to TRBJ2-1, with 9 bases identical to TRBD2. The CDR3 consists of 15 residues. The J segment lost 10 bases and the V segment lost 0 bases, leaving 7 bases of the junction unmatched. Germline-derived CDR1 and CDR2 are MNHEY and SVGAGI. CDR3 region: CASSYSGLAGREQFF. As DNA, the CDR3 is TGTGCCAGCAGTTACTCGGGCCTAGCGGGGAGGGAGCAGTTCTTC.

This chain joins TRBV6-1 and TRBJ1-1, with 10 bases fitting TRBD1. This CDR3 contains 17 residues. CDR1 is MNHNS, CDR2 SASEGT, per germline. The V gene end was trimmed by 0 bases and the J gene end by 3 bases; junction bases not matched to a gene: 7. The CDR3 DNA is TGTGCCAGCAGTGAAGCGCTCGGGGACAGGGGCTACACTGAAGCTTTCTTT. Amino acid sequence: CASSEALGDRGYTEAFF.

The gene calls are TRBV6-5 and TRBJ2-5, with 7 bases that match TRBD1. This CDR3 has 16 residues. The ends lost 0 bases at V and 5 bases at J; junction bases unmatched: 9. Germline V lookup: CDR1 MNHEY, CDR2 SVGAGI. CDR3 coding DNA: TGTGCCAGCAGTTACTCCGGAAGGGGGCCGGGGGAGACCCAGTACTTC. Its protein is CASSYSGRGPGETQYF.

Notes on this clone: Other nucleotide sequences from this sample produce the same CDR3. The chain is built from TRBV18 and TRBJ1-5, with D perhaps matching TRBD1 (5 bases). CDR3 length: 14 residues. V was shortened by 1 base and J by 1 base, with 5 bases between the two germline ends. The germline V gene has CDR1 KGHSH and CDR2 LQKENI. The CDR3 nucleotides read TGTGCCAGCTCACCACAGGGGAGCAATCAGCCCCAGCATTTT. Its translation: CASSPQGSNQPQHF.

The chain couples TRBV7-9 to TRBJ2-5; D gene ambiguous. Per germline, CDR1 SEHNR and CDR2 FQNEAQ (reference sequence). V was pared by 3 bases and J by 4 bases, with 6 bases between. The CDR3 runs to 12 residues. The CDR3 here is CASSLWAETQYF. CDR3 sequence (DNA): TGTGCCAGCAGCTTGTGGGCAGAGACCCAGTACTTC.